This record concerns one TCR delta chain sequence. This may be a read error, as it is one base from a much larger clone. This record belongs to a study of gamma-delta T cells after stem cell transplantation. TCRdb re-processed the RT-PCR reads using CATT. Found here are some 12,000 delta-chain clones, over 1% of them singletons; the top ten hold 10%. The J segment lost 0 bases and the V segment lost 5 bases, leaving 12 bases of the junction unmatched. The CDR3 is 18 residues long. Looked up from germline, CDR1 is GEAIGNYY and CDR2 is EKD. This receptor was taken from a human donor. It is not recorded whose cells these are; they may come from a transplant donor. Sequencing was carried out using gamma-delta T cells. The chain joins TRDV2 to TRDJ1; TRDD3 matches 12 bases. The CDR3 nucleotides are TGTGCCTGTGGTGGGATACTGGGGGATACCCCTCACACCGATAAACTCATCTTT. Translated: CACGGILGDTPHTDKLIF.